The source of this T cell receptor beta chain is a study of blood T cell repertoires in COVID-19. Whole-study context: Samples taken during acute and convalescent COVID-19 were collected in the United States, Italy and Spain. T cells, B-cell-depleted T cells, or PBMCs provided the cDNA or gDNA that served as material.

In the original workflow: Estimated nucleated cell counts came from reference gene primer amplification. Only in-frame clones appear in the TCRdb table, and some are missing; sequencing was by immunoSEQ multiplex PCR. V, J and clone size reflect that table, while D and trimming were determined from the DNA. The sample consists of 310,000 or so clones, roughly 86% of them appearing once. Material: peripheral blood. This TCR was sampled from a woman younger than 45 who had recovered from COVID-19.

The CDR3 loop is CAWLLGQGGWYGYTF. In nucleotides, the CDR3 is TGTGCCTGGTTACTCGGACAGGGCGGTTGGTATGGCTACACCTTC. The rearrangement links TRBV30 to TRBJ1-2; 8 bases match TRBD1. CDR1 is GTSNPN and CDR2 is SVGIG in the germline V gene (reference sequence). The CDR3 runs to 15 residues. V lost 5 bases, J lost 5 bases, and 13 bases stayed unmatched.